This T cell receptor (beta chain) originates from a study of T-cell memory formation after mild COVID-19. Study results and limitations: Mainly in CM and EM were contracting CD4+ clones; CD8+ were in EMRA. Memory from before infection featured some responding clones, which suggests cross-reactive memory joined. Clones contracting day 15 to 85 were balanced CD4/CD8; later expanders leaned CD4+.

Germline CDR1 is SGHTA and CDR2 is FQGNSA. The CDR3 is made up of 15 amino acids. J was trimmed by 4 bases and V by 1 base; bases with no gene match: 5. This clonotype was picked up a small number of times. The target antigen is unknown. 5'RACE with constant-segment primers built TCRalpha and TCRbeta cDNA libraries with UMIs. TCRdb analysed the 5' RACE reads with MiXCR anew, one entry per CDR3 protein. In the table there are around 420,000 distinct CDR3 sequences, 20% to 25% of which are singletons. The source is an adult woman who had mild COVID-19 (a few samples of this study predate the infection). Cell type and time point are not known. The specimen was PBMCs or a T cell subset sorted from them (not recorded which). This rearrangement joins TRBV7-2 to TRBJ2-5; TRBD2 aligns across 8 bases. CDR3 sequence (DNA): TGTGCCAGCAGCTTAGGAAGCGGGAGCTCAGAGACCCAGTACTTC. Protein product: CASSLGSGSSETQYF.